The text below deals with one T cell receptor (beta chain). Its cognate antigen is unknown. This sample is drawn from a study of identical twins. V lost 3 bases, J lost 4 bases, and 7 bases stayed unmatched. Germline CDR1 reads KGHDR; CDR2 reads SFDVKD. This CDR3 region has 16 residues. Study results and limitations: Abundant cord blood beta clonotypes carried fewer insertions; memory repertoires showed none. Model-predicted out-of-frame TCR alpha sharing fell below observed values in monozygotic twins.

Template switching (which added a universal primer site) was used, and cDNA carried unique molecular identifiers. TCRdb passed the 5' RACE reads through MiXCR, listing each CDR3 protein once. The data hold about 200,000 distinct CDR3 sequences, with roughly 9.4% observed a single time. Among all donors, each was a healthy Caucasian. The material sequenced was memory (CD45RO+) T cells sorted from blood. J is TRBJ2-5 and V is TRBV24-1; 10 positions match TRBD1. This TCR derives from a woman aged 18-30 years in good health. Written as DNA, the CDR3 is TGTGCCACCAGTGATGAAGACAGGGGGCTGGGAGAGACCCAGTACTTC. It encodes CATSDEDRGLGETQYF.